This TCR beta chain was captured by sequencing in a study of shared clonotypes between healthy human individuals. This table comes from immunoSEQ multiplex PCR, and its TCRdb copy is limited to in-frame clones, with some not included. This sample has about 1.1 million clones, with approximately 77% found just once. Sequenced material: memory CD4+ T cells from PBMCs. Subset here: CD45RA-negative fraction. The receptor's source is a man in his late teens or twenties in good health. Some clones in this sample may be carry-over from other donors' samples.

CDR3 coding DNA: TGTGCCAGCAGTTACTCACTGAACTACGAGCAGTACTTC. As protein: CASSYSLNYEQYF. This rearrangement joins TRBV6-6 to TRBJ2-7, with D uncertain. The CDR3 is 13 residues long. CDR1 and CDR2 (germline): MNHNY, SVGAGI (reference sequence). Trimming shortened V by 0 bases and J by 3 bases, and 6 bases separated the two germline ends.